Below, 28 T cell receptor beta chains from the same sample are listed, as sequenced in a study of shared clonotypes between healthy human individuals. The protocol was immunoSEQ multiplex PCR, while the TCRdb copy is restricted to in-frame clones and leaves out a portion. The sample shows millions of clones, approximately 94% of them seen only once. The source material was naive CD4+ T cells sorted from blood. The sample's subset: CD45RA+ positively selected. Receptors were obtained from a man between 18 and 35 years old in good health.

Only one count was recorded for this clone. The chain uses TRBV5-1 and TRBJ2-5, with D perhaps matching TRBD1 (6 bases). Trimming removed 4 bases from V and 7 bases from J, with 14 bases in between. The CDR3 covers 13 residues. The germline V gene has CDR1 SGHRS and CDR2 YFSETQ. The CDR3 loop reads CASSPRGIGTQYF. The CDR3 region has the DNA TGCGCCAGCAGCCCGAGGGGGATCGGGACCCAGTACTTC.

This clone turned up a few times. The chain is built from TRBV30 and TRBJ1-1; D might be TRBD1 (6 bases). This CDR3 has 14 residues. The V end was cut by 5 bases, the J end by 0 bases, with 13 bases between. Germline lookup yields CDR1 GTSNPN and CDR2 SVGIG (reference sequence). CDR3 DNA sequence: TGTGCCTGGGCTCTACAGGGCATGAACACTGAAGCTTTCTTT. As protein: CAWALQGMNTEAFF.

The V call is TRBV5-1, the J call TRBJ2-3; 7 bases are shared with TRBD2. The CDR3 consists of 15 residues. Trimming at V came to 0 bases and at J to 2 bases, leaving 3 bases not matched to a gene. Germline loops: CDR1 SGHRS, CDR2 YFSETQ. The CDR3 nucleotides read TGCGCCAGCAGCTTGGCCGCGGGGGACACAGATACGCAGTATTTT. Translation: CASSLAAGDTDTQYF. The full variable domain, with the rest looked up from reference TRBV5-1 and TRBJ2-3, is KAGVTQTPRYLIKTRGQQVTLSCSPISGHRSVSWYQQTPGQGLQFLFEYFSETQRNKGNFPGRFSGRQFSNSRSEMNVSTLELGDSALYLCASSLAAGDTDTQYFGPGTRLTVL.

Of note for this clone: The identical CDR3 is also encoded by other nucleotide sequences in the sample. The rearrangement joins TRBV6-5 to TRBJ2-2, with TRBD1 matching over 8 bases. With 5 bases clipped from V and 4 bases from J, the junction kept 6 bases outside the gene matches. Germline assignment: CDR1 MNHEY and CDR2 SVGAGI. This CDR3 is 15 amino acids long. The CDR3 is CASSPGGAGTGELFF. DNA for the CDR3: TGTGCCAGCAGTCCAGGGGGCGCGGGCACCGGGGAGCTGTTTTTT.

The CDR3 spells CASSKRDGYTGELFF. CDR3 bases: TGTGCCAGCAGTAAACGGGACGGGTACACCGGGGAGCTGTTTTTT. The rearrangement joins TRBV7-2 to TRBJ2-2; D is perhaps TRBD1 or TRBD2 (5 bases each). CDR3 length equals 15 residues. V was pared by 6 bases and J by 3 bases, with 14 bases between. Germline assignment: CDR1 SGHTA and CDR2 FQGNSA.

This clone was counted a few times. The CDR3 DNA reads TGCAGCGTTGCCACAGGGGTGGTGAACACTGAAGCTTTCTTT. Protein product: CSVATGVVNTEAFF. The genes are TRBV29-1 and TRBJ1-1; 7 bases agree with TRBD1. With 4 bases clipped from V and 0 bases from J, the junction kept 5 bases outside the gene matches. This CDR3 has 14 amino acids. Germline CDR1 SQVTM, CDR2 ANQGSEA.

The chain combines TRBV28 with TRBJ2-7, with a possible D match to TRBD2 (6 bases). CDR1 is MDHEN, CDR2 SYDVKM, per germline. This CDR3 has 12 amino acids. V lost 8 bases to trimming and J lost 4 bases, with 12 bases between them. DNA for the CDR3: TGTGCCAGCGGGGGGACTTATTACGAGCAGTACTTC. Translating it yields CASGGTYYEQYF.

The rearrangement links TRBV5-1 to TRBJ2-2; the match to TRBD2 covers 8 bases. CDR3 length: 17 amino acids. Trimming took 1 base from V and 7 from J; bases not matched to a gene: 12. Germline CDR1 is SGHRS and CDR2 is YFSETQ. In DNA form, the CDR3 reads TGCGCCAGCAGCTTGCCAATACGAGCGGGAGACGGCGGGGAGCTGTTTTTT. Translation gives CASSLPIRAGDGGELFF.

This clone was seen only a few times. This chain joins TRBV7-3 and TRBJ1-1; TRBD1 is a possible D gene (5 bases). Trimming pared 5 bases from V and 10 bases from J, leaving 17 bases between. Germline lookup yields CDR1 SGHTA and CDR2 FQGTGA. The CDR3 is 13 residues long. In DNA form, the CDR3 reads TGTGCCAGCAGCCGAGGGGACGGGCGGGGAGCTTTCTTT. Its translation is CASSRGDGRGAFF.

A note on this clone: Other DNA sequences in the sample encode the same CDR3. The rearrangement joins TRBV5-4 to TRBJ2-3, with TRBD2 matching 8 bases. Germline V CDR1 and CDR2: SGHNT, YYREEE (reference sequence). The CDR3 covers 17 residues. J gave up 3 bases and V 0 bases, and 9 bases lay outside the gene matches. The CDR3, as DNA: TGTGCCAGCAGCTTGGCGGGCCTAGCGGGTAGTACAGATACGCAGTATTTT. This encodes CASSLAGLAGSTDTQYF.

This chain links TRBV6-5 with TRBJ2-3; D may be TRBD1 (6 bases). Germline CDR1 reads MNHEY; CDR2 reads SVGAGI. V lost 4 bases and J lost 2, with 13 bases in between. The CDR3 covers 15 residues. The CDR3 DNA reads as TGTGCCAGCAGTTCGGACAGAACTTTCACAGATACGCAGTATTTT. Translating gives CASSSDRTFTDTQYF.

The chain carries TRBV5-6 and TRBJ2-7, with a tentative D call TRBD2 (6 bases). CDR1 and CDR2 (germline): SGHDT, YYEEEE. V was trimmed by 0 bases and J by 6 bases, leaving 13 bases between them. The CDR3 is made up of 14 amino acids. Written as DNA, the CDR3 is TGTGCCAGCAGCTTGGATGGAGGGATGGGCGAGCAGTACTTC. Protein sequence: CASSLDGGMGEQYF. The full variable domain, in which reference TRBV5-6 and TRBJ2-7 provide the parts outside the CDR3, is DAGVTQSPTHLIKTRGQQVTLRCSPKSGHDTVSWYQQALGQGPQFIFQYYEEEERQRGNFPDRFSGHQFPNYSSELNVNALLLGDSALYLCASSLDGGMGEQYFGPGTRLTVT.

The chain has TRBV7-2 and TRBJ1-6, with 8 positions matching TRBD1. Germline V gene lookup returns CDR1 SGHTA and CDR2 FQGNSA. This CDR3 has 15 residues. Germline trimming cut 4 bases from V and 7 bases from J; bases unmatched to any gene: 6. CDR3 DNA: TGTGCCAGCAGCTCCCAGGGGGCGAGGAATTCACCCCTCCACTTT. This sequence encodes CASSSQGARNSPLHF.

The gene calls are TRBV28 and TRBJ2-1; TRBD1 matches at 8 bases. Losses at the gene ends were 6 bases for V and 8 bases for J; bases not matched to a gene: 6. Germline V gene lookup returns CDR1 MDHEN and CDR2 SYDVKM. This CDR3 comprises 13 residues. As DNA, the CDR3 is TGTGCCAGCAGGCGACAGGGGAGAGATGAGCAGTTCTTC. It codes for CASRRQGRDEQFF.

This chain uses TRBV14 with TRBJ1-1; the D is unclear. This CDR3 contains 13 residues. Germline V gene lookup returns CDR1 SGHDN and CDR2 FVKESK. Trimming cost V 3 bases and J 1 base, with 6 bases left between them. The CDR3 is CASSQEENTEAFF. The DNA for the CDR3 is TGTGCCAGCAGCCAGGAAGAGAACACTGAAGCTTTCTTT. Full variable domain (rest looked up from reference TRBV14 and TRBJ1-1): EAGVTQFPSHSVIEKGQTVTLRCDPISGHDNLYWYRRVMGKEIKFLLHFVKESKQDESGMPNNRFLAERTGGTYSTLKVQPAELEDSGVYFCASSQEENTEAFFGQGTRLTVV.

Written as DNA, the CDR3 is TGTGCCAGCAGTGAAGTGACAGGGACCTCCTACGAGCAGTACTTC. Translated: CASSEVTGTSYEQYF. The genes are TRBV6-1 and TRBJ2-7; 7 bases line up with TRBD1. CDR1 and CDR2 (germline): MNHNS, SASEGT. V lost 1 base, J lost 0 bases, and 3 bases stayed unmatched. The CDR3 runs 15 residues.

This chain links TRBV5-5 with TRBJ2-3; no reliable D call. This CDR3 comprises 16 residues. Trimming left V 1 base short and J 2 bases short, with 14 bases between. Germline V gives CDR1 SGHKS, CDR2 YYEKEE (reference sequence). In DNA form, the CDR3 reads TGTGCCAGCAGCTTGTCGATCTATCCCTCCACAGATACGCAGTATTTT. Translating gives CASSLSIYPSTDTQYF.

The rearrangement links TRBV11-1 to TRBJ2-7, with TRBD1 matching over 7 bases. Germline values: CDR1 SGHAT, CDR2 FQDESV (reference sequence). The CDR3 consists of 14 residues. J was trimmed by 5 bases and V by 1 base; bases with no gene match: 5. The DNA for the CDR3 is TGTGCCAGCAGCTTAGATAGGGGGCGAGACGAGCAGTACTTC. Translation gives CASSLDRGRDEQYF.

The chain carries TRBV5-1 and TRBJ2-2, with 7 bases lining up with TRBD1. Germline-derived CDR1 and CDR2 are SGHRS and YFSETQ. Trimming at V came to 4 bases and at J to 3 bases, leaving 6 bases not matched to a gene. CDR3 length equals 15 residues. CDR3 residues: CASSGTDRDTGELFF. CDR3 coding DNA: TGCGCCAGCAGCGGGACAGATCGGGACACCGGGGAGCTGTTTTTT.

In DNA form, the CDR3 reads TGTGCCAGCAGCTTAACGTTTGAGGGGTTTGAAGCTTTCTTT. Protein: CASSLTFEGFEAFF. The chain has TRBV11-2 and TRBJ1-1, with D possibly being TRBD1 (5 bases). V lost 2 bases and J lost 7, with 14 bases in between. The CDR3 extends over 14 amino acids. The germline V gene has CDR1 SGHAT and CDR2 FQNNGV.

The chain is built from TRBV5-4 and TRBJ1-1; D remains ambiguous. The V gene lost 2 bases and the J gene lost 0 bases, with 5 bases spanning the gap. Germline V lookup: CDR1 SGHNT, CDR2 YYREEE (reference sequence). This CDR3 is built from 13 residues. The CDR3 DNA reads TGTGCCAGCAGCTTTAGTATGAACACTGAAGCTTTCTTT. Translation: CASSFSMNTEAFF. Supplemented by reference TRBV5-4 and TRBJ1-1, the full variable domain reads ETGVTQSPTHLIKTRGQQVTLRCSSQSGHNTVSWYQQALGQGPQFIFQYYREEENGRGNFPPRFSGLQFPNYSSELNVNALELDDSALYLCASSFSMNTEAFFGQGTRLTVV.

In regard to this clone: This sample also contains other DNA sequences that code for the same CDR3. V usage is TRBV28 and J usage is TRBJ1-1, with TRBD1 matching over 8 bases. Trimming cost V 8 bases and J 1 base; bases outside gene matches: 3. Germline V CDR1 and CDR2: MDHEN, SYDVKM. The length of the CDR3 is 13 residues. The CDR3 nucleotides read TGTGCCAGCGGAGGACAGGGGAACACTGAAGCTTTCTTT. Translating it yields CASGGQGNTEAFF. Looking up the rest from reference TRBV28 and TRBJ1-1 gives the full variable domain: DVKVTQSSRYLVKRTGEKVFLECVQDMDHENMFWYRQDPGLGLRLIYFSYDVKMKEKGDIPEGYSVSREKKERFSLILESASTNQTSMYLCASGGQGNTEAFFGQGTRLTVV.

With regard to this clone: This CDR3 is also generated by other DNA sequences in the sample. The V gene is TRBV7-2, the J gene TRBJ1-5; D is possibly TRBD1 (5 bases). V was trimmed by 1 base and J by 2 bases, leaving 6 bases between them. Germline-derived CDR1 and CDR2 are SGHTA and FQGNSA. The CDR3 runs 14 residues. CDR3 in DNA: TGTGCCAGCAGCTTAGGGGGGGGCAATCAGCCCCAGCATTTT. Amino acids: CASSLGGGNQPQHF.

This sequence joins TRBV28 and TRBJ1-4, with 9 bases lining up with TRBD1. CDR1 and CDR2 (germline): MDHEN, SYDVKM. The CDR3 contains 15 residues. Losses at the gene ends were 5 bases for V and 3 bases for J; bases not matched to a gene: 4. The CDR3 is CASSKQGAPNEKLFF. CDR3 sequence (DNA): TGTGCCAGCAGTAAACAGGGGGCGCCTAATGAAAAACTGTTTTTT.

V is TRBV18 and J is TRBJ2-6; D call uncertain. V shed 3 bases and J shed 0 bases, with 9 bases lying between them. Germline CDR1 KGHSH, CDR2 LQKENI. The CDR3 sequence is 16 residues long. The CDR3 protein is CASSPYIASGANVLTF. DNA of the CDR3: TGTGCCAGCTCACCCTACATCGCCTCTGGGGCCAACGTCCTGACTTTC.

V gene TRBV30 combines with J gene TRBJ1-2; no clear D. Germline loops: CDR1 GTSNPN, CDR2 SVGIG (reference sequence). CDR3 length: 14 amino acids. V was shortened by 5 bases and J by 2 bases, with 15 bases between the two germline ends. The CDR3 loop reads CAWSEHLLNYGYTF. DNA of the CDR3: TGTGCCTGGTCAGAACATTTGCTGAACTATGGCTACACCTTC.

This rearrangement joins TRBV10-3 to TRBJ1-6, with 7 bases that match TRBD1. In germline, CDR1 is ENHRY, CDR2 SYGVKD. With 7 bases clipped from V and 9 bases from J, the junction kept 9 bases outside the gene matches. The CDR3 has 14 amino acids. The CDR3 nucleotides read TGTGCCATCACGGAGGACAGGAGGGGTTCACCCCTCCACTTT. It translates to CAITEDRRGSPLHF.

The genes are TRBV4-1 and TRBJ2-1; 12 bases match TRBD2. Trimming cost V 0 bases and J 5 bases; bases outside gene matches: 8. The CDR3 consists of 18 residues. Germline CDR1 reads MGHRA; CDR2 reads YSYEKL. The CDR3 here is CASSQEILAGGRNNEQFF. CDR3 nucleotide sequence: TGCGCCAGCAGCCAAGAGATCCTAGCGGGGGGGCGTAACAATGAGCAGTTCTTC.